This entry concerns a single T cell receptor (beta chain). The data were taken from a study of blood T cell repertoires in COVID-19. Study information: Italy, Spain and the United States were the sources of the convalescent and acute COVID-19 samples. From T cells, B-cell-depleted T cells, or PBMCs came the material, which was cDNA or gDNA.

Source study methods: Reference gene primers were amplified, and this amplification served to estimate nucleated cell counts. Clones were read by immunoSEQ multiplex PCR, and TCRdb kept only the in-frame ones, dropping some. V and J calls and clone size are as listed in that table; D and trimming were resolved from the DNA. The top ten clones hold 4.5% to 5.5% of a sample with approximately 190,000 clones, just under 85% of them seen once. Losses at the gene ends were 4 bases for V and 9 bases for J; bases not matched to a gene: 7. Germline V gives CDR1 MGHRA, CDR2 YSYEKL. The CDR3 totals 15 residues.

The sequence was obtained from a woman between 65 and 79 years old with active or convalescent COVID-19. The chain carries TRBV4-1 and TRBJ2-1; 12 nucleotides align to TRBD2. Input material: peripheral blood. CDR3 protein: CASSPRELAGGEQFF. The CDR3 nucleotides read TGCGCCAGCAGCCCTCGTGAACTAGCGGGGGGTGAGCAGTTCTTC.